This T cell receptor (beta chain) came from a study of blood T cell repertoires in COVID-19. The germline gives CDR1 KGHSH, CDR2 LQKENI. This CDR3 comprises 17 residues. V was clipped by 6 bases and J by 2 bases; unmatched bases: 10. Method: immunoSEQ multiplex PCR; TCRdb's copy keeps in-frame clones and lacks some. The data show about 110,000 clones, more than 65% seen once. Sample: peripheral blood. This TCR came from a woman of 80 years or more with acute or convalescent COVID-19. This sequence joins TRBV18 and TRBJ1-1; TRBD1 agrees at 12 bases. The CDR3 DNA is TGTGCCAGCTCGTGGTCCGGGACAGGGGGCGGTAACACTGAAGCTTTCTTT. Translated, it gives CASSWSGTGGGNTEAFF.